Listed below are T cell receptor beta chains from one sample, sequenced in a study of shared clonotypes between healthy human individuals. TCRdb keeps only in-frame clones here, not all; method: immunoSEQ multiplex PCR. Here the sample spans about 100,000 clones, approximately 70% being singletons. Sequencing was carried out using memory CD8+ T cells sorted from blood. The receptors here all came from a man aged 25-45 years in good health. Both conserved end residues are part of each CDR3.

j_gene,v_gene,CDR3aa
TRBJ2-7,TRBV4-3,CASSHNPTGAYEQYF
TRBJ2-3,TRBV11-1,CASSLDPSTDTQYF
TRBJ1-5,TRBV2,CASSDSSNQPQHF
TRBJ2-3,TRBV5-1,CASSPGRGTDTQYF
TRBJ2-1,TRBV28,CASSGVNNEQFF
TRBJ1-1,TRBV19,CASSTYGQNLNTEAFF
TRBJ1-1,TRBV4-1,CASSQNLWVAEAFF
TRBJ2-7,TRBV5-6,CASSLSELRLAYEQYF
TRBJ2-7,TRBV18,CASSGPNYEQYF
TRBJ2-7,TRBV6-1,CASSEETSGGEQYF
TRBJ2-1,TRBV25-1,CASSESRRAGTYNEQFF
TRBJ2-2,TRBV19,CASSVGLAGSTGELFF
TRBJ1-2,TRBV28,CASSAYYGYTF
TRBJ2-1,TRBV27,CASSPITTLGDNEQFF
TRBJ2-5,TRBV18,CASSPRLQETQYF
TRBJ2-5,TRBV5-5,CASSEGQGRETQYF
TRBJ2-1,TRBV5-1,CASSIGLADYNEQFF
TRBJ2-1,TRBV28,CASMQGGKGINEQFF
TRBJ2-1,TRBV27,CASSPREGSYNEQFF
TRBJ2-1,TRBV7-9,CASSRGQGDVNEQFF
TRBJ1-5,TRBV18,CASSPGTGDNQPQHF
TRBJ2-1,TRBV25-1,CASSPYGGEQFF
TRBJ2-3,TRBV28,CASRALRGLSTDTQYF
TRBJ1-4,TRBV4-3,CASSLRLGESEKLFF
TRBJ1-1,TRBV6-5,CASRLTTGDTEAFF
TRBJ2-1,TRBV7-2,CASSQPQSLEQFF